This T cell receptor beta chain was recorded in a study of shared clonotypes between healthy human individuals (dated by TCRdb to the early 2020s). Looking at the study overall: The cohort included three men and a couple of women between 18 and 49 years of age. For each donor, CD4 naive and CD4 memory were each given three plates, CD8 naive was given two plates, and CD8 memory was given one plate. To estimate repertoire size and how much clonotype sharing occurs between individuals, the study deeply sequenced the blood TCR repertoires of several healthy adults. To increase sequencing depth and limit assay-specific biases, TCR repertoire library preparation and sequencing were carried out by different laboratories using diverse techniques. Between about 0.85 and 9.5 billion PBMCs per donor were obtained by leukapheresis. Findings and caveats that apply to the study as a whole: Clonotypes shared by all four sorted-subset donors showed higher generation probabilities than non-shared clonotypes. Because the study included a small number of donors, the genetic and exposure-history diversity represented was limited. Naive subsets generally had larger estimated clonotype richness than memory subsets did. Pairwise subsampling indicated that sequencing depth was expected to affect the degree of clonotype sharing among donors. Incomplete sequencing was indicated by rarefaction of sorted-subset datasets, despite the large sequencing depth. Sampling was limited to blood, and TCR repertoires in tissue likely differ from TCR repertoires in blood. Across four donors, roughly 5% of naive CD4, approximately 4% of naive CD8, 2.3% of memory CD4, and 0.3% to 0.45% of memory CD8 clonotypes were shared.

TCR CDR3 regions were amplified from genomic DNA by multiplex PCR using the deep immunoSEQ assay. Genomic DNA extracted from each cell subset was distributed evenly over all wells of several immunoSEQ 96-well plates, and each plate served as one replicate. For sorted subsets, 150 to 250 ng genomic DNA, equal to some 28,000 T cell genomes, was loaded into each replicate PCR. Purified libraries were measured with a Qubit 3.0 fluorometer, size-checked on a Bioanalyzer 2100, and measured again with the KAPA Library Quantification kit. Every immunoSEQ 96-well plate was sequenced on a separate single-read 150-cycle Illumina NextSeq 550 flow cell. Per the original workflow: Because the immunoSEQ output included only junctional sequences and no quality scores, the filtering could not be the same as the filtering used for full-length reads. To assign V/J genes and CDR3, sequences were annotated against IMGT germline references using PyIR, a Python wrapper for IgBLAST v1.9. Any read was removed if the V/J assignment was weak (E-value above 1e-6), the CDR3 was missing, or the read contained stop codons, out-of-frame junctions, or ambiguous translated residues. V3J clonotypes were defined by identical inferred V gene, J gene, and CDR3 amino acid sequence. Percentage overlap between repertoires was computed as shared unique clonotypes divided by the size of the smaller repertoire. Richness of each repertoire was evaluated using RTK rarefaction, the Chao1 estimator, and Recon v2.1 estimates of unobserved clonotypes. Generation probabilities were computed with OLGA for all TCRbeta clonotypes obtained by the gDNA method from a handful of donors. This is the immuneACCESS table as TCRdb keeps it, with only in-frame sequences that have V and J called. A part of the clones is gone; compared with another copy, unresolved V genes explain less than half, and the rest is unexplained. V, J and clone size reflect that table, while D and trimming were determined from the DNA. For this sample there are 330,000 or so clones; around four fifths appear just once. 8% to 13% of the sample comes from the top ten.

The junction shows trimming of 3 bases on V and 5 bases on J, plus 14 bases between the germline ends. Looking up the germline V gene yields CDR1 SGHTA and CDR2 FQGNSA. Including cysteine and phenylalanine, the CDR3 has 14 amino acids. The kept DNA is CDR3 alone, 42 bases in frame from the first base. Donors were healthy HIV-negative adults with no recently reported acute infections or vaccinations. Every donor was a Caucasian adult residing in Nashville, Tennessee, USA. CD4+ T cells were enriched by magnetic negative selection; naive cells were then positively selected on CD45RA, and the negative fraction formed the memory subset. Blood was obtained by leukapheresis, after which PBMCs were separated by Ficoll-Histopaque density gradient centrifugation and cryopreserved in liquid nitrogen vapor phase. Analytical flow cytometry was used to check the purity and quantity of each magnetically sorted T cell population. From each sorted fraction, genomic DNA was isolated and quantified by UV absorbance on a Nanodrop 2000c.

This clone is a singleton in its sample. Its antigen is unknown. No qualities accompany the bases; no much larger clone lies one base away. The rearranged segments are TRBV7-2 and TRBJ2-7; TRBD2 is a possible D gene, resting on 5 matching bases. Sequencing was done on a sample of memory CD4+ T cells sorted from blood. The cell subset or site label on this specimen signifies: CD45RA-negative fraction. This TCR was recovered from a man aged 30 to 45 in good health. The CDR3 loop reads CASSFSWENHEQYF. The nucleotides read TGTGCCAGCAGCTTTTCGTGGGAGAACCACGAGCAGTACTTC.